These 22 T cell receptor beta chains originate from one sample sequenced in a study of patients and donors after allogeneic stem cell transplantation. Via MiXCR, TCRdb re-called the RT-PCR reads, giving one row per CDR3 protein. The data contain 800,000 to 1,000,000 distinct CDR3 sequences, under 20% of them singletons. Input material: blood, either unsorted or a sorted T cell fraction (not recorded which). These receptors came from a human donor who was either an allogeneic HSCT recipient or a stem cell or donor lymphocyte infusion donor (not recorded which). It is not recorded whose cells these are; they may come from a transplant donor.

The V call is TRBV20-1, the J call TRBJ2-1, with TRBD2 matching 13 bases. V was clipped by 2 bases and J by 8 bases; unmatched bases: 12. From germline, CDR1 is DFQATT and CDR2 SNEGSKA (reference sequence). The CDR3 contains 17 residues. CDR3 coding DNA: TGCAGTGCTAGACGACCTTCACTAGCGGGGGGGCCTTATGAGCAGTTCTTC. Protein: CSARRPSLAGGPYEQFF.

J is TRBJ2-7 and V is TRBV29-1; 9 nucleotides align to TRBD1. V trimming: 4 bases; J trimming: 2 bases; junction bases outside the gene matches: 0. Germline loops: CDR1 SQVTM, CDR2 ANQGSEA. The CDR3 length is 12 residues. CDR3 protein: CSVGTGAYEQYF. The CDR3 region has the DNA TGCAGCGTTGGGACAGGGGCCTACGAGCAGTACTTC.

This sequence joins TRBV6-2 or TRBV6-3 and TRBJ1-1; no clear D gene. Germline lookup yields CDR1 MNHEY and CDR2 SVGEGT. Deletions cut 5 bases from V and 4 bases from J, with 17 bases between. The CDR3 sequence is 15 residues long. The CDR3 nucleotides are TGTGCCAGCAGTCCCTATCACAGCCTGGGCACTGAAGCTTTCTTT. This translates into CASSPYHSLGTEAFF.

In this sample, this clonotype turned up a few times. This chain joins TRBV12-3 or TRBV12-4 and TRBJ2-5, with D perhaps TRBD1 or TRBD2 (5 bases each). CDR3 length: 15 residues. V was shortened by 5 bases and J by 3 bases, with 16 bases between the two germline ends. This CDR3 is CASSQLGRQKETQYF. As DNA, the CDR3 is TGTGCCAGCAGTCAACTGGGACGACAAAAAGAGACCCAGTACTTC.

This clonotype has more than one count but fewer than ten. The V gene is TRBV25-1, the J gene TRBJ1-5; TRBD1 is a possible D gene (6 bases). CDR1 and CDR2 from the germline V gene are MGHDK and SYGVNS. V shed 8 bases and J shed 9 bases, with 26 bases lying between them. The CDR3 runs to 16 residues. CDR3 in DNA: TGTGCCAGCTCCCCAAGACAGGCTGCACGCCCTTGGCCCCAGCATTTT. This sequence encodes CASSPRQAARPWPQHF. The full variable domain, with the rest looked up from reference TRBV25-1 and TRBJ1-5, is EADIYQTPRYLVIGTGKKITLECSQTMGHDKMYWYQQDPGMELHLIHYSYGVNSTEKGDLSSESTVSRIRTEHFPLTLESARPSHTSQYLCASSPRQAARPWPQHFGDGTRLSIL.

A few counts support this clonotype. The rearrangement links TRBV12-3 or TRBV12-4 to TRBJ1-1; the D is unclear. V was trimmed by 6 bases and J by 1 base, leaving 12 bases between them. This CDR3 has 14 residues. CDR3 sequence (DNA): TGTGCCAGCAGCCTGTACGGCGAGAACACTGAAGCTTTCTTT. Amino acids: CASSLYGENTEAFF.

The CDR3 coding sequence is TGTGCCAGCAGCCCCCGAGCGGGAGTCCCCGGGGAGCTGTTTTTT. Its translation: CASSPRAGVPGELFF. The rearrangement joins TRBV9 to TRBJ2-2; 8 bases line up with TRBD2. From germline, CDR1 is SGDLS and CDR2 YYNGEE. This CDR3 is built from 15 residues. The V and J ends lost 4 bases and 6 bases, in that order; junction bases with no gene match: 8.

This clonotype was counted ten times or more. The chain has TRBV12-3 or TRBV12-4 and TRBJ2-3; TRBD2 matches at 8 bases. The CDR3 contains 13 residues. V gave up 3 bases and J gave up 5 bases; unmatched junction bases: 1. The DNA of the CDR3 is TGTGCCAGCAGTTTGCTAGCGGGAGATACGCAGTATTTT. Its protein product is CASSLLAGDTQYF.

There are a few counts of this clonotype. The J gene is TRBJ1-1, the V gene TRBV7-9; 8 bases match TRBD1. V lost 2 bases and J lost 3; bases outside the gene matches: 5. The CDR3 has 15 amino acids. Germline loops: CDR1 SEHNR, CDR2 FQNEAQ (reference sequence). In nucleotides, the CDR3 is TGTGCCAGCAGCTTAACGGCAGGGGGCTACACTGAAGCTTTCTTT. Translation: CASSLTAGGYTEAFF.

The J gene is TRBJ2-7, the V gene TRBV5-1; 9 nucleotides align to TRBD2. The CDR3 consists of 15 residues. V lost 3 bases to trimming and J lost 2 bases; unmatched junction nucleotides: 6. The germline V gene has CDR1 SGHRS and CDR2 YFSETQ. The CDR3 DNA follows: TGCGCCAGCAGCTCTAGCGGGGTGGGGGCCTACGAGCAGTACTTC. Protein sequence: CASSSSGVGAYEQYF.

This clonotype was detected ten times or more. The V call is TRBV12-3 or TRBV12-4, the J call TRBJ2-7; D call uncertain. V was shortened by 1 base and J by 3 bases, with 10 bases between the two germline ends. The length of the CDR3 is 14 residues. The CDR3 DNA reads TGTGCCAGCAGTTTAGGGCAGAAGGTCTACGAGCAGTACTTC. The encoded protein is CASSLGQKVYEQYF.

V gene TRBV5-1 combines with J gene TRBJ2-3, with TRBD2 identical over 14 bases. Trimming cost V 0 bases and J 7 bases; bases outside gene matches: 10. Germline assignment: CDR1 SGHRS and CDR2 YFSETQ. The CDR3 consists of 18 residues. CDR3 DNA: TGCGCCAGCAGCTTGGCCCCGACTAGCGGGGGGGCCCGAAATACGCAGTATTTT. This encodes CASSLAPTSGGARNTQYF.

This clonotype was recorded a few times. The V gene is TRBV12-3 or TRBV12-4, the J gene TRBJ2-7; D is unclear. V was trimmed by 5 bases and J by 2 bases, leaving 10 bases between them. The CDR3 loop spans 13 amino acids. The CDR3 is CASSPRAAYEQYF. DNA for the CDR3: TGTGCCAGCAGTCCCCGGGCCGCCTACGAGCAGTACTTC.

The J gene is TRBJ2-7, the V gene TRBV15; D remains unclear. Germline loops: CDR1 LNHNV, CDR2 YYDKDF (reference sequence). The CDR3 loop spans 15 amino acids. V lost 0 bases and J 6 bases, leaving 15 bases between the germline ends. CDR3 loop: CATSRDRWSFFEQYF. The CDR3, as DNA: TGTGCCACCAGCAGAGATCGTTGGTCTTTCTTCGAGCAGTACTTC.

The chain combines TRBV4-2 with TRBJ2-6, with TRBD2 as a possible D gene (5 bases). There are 16 residues in the CDR3. Trimming took 1 base from V and 1 from J, leaving 8 bases between them. Looked up from germline, CDR1 is LGHNA and CDR2 is YNFKEQ. The CDR3 sequence: CASSQVGGSGANVLTF. CDR3 sequence (DNA): TGTGCCAGCAGCCAAGTAGGCGGGTCTGGGGCCAACGTCCTGACTTTC.

CDR3: CASSPPGKFQSPDTQYF. DNA of the CDR3: TGTGCCAGCAGCCCCCCAGGGAAGTTCCAATCGCCAGATACGCAGTATTTT. The V call is TRBV9, the J call TRBJ2-3, with D maybe TRBD1 (5 bases). This CDR3 spans 17 amino acids. V was shortened by 4 bases and J by 4 bases, with 22 bases between the two germline ends. CDR1 is SGDLS and CDR2 is YYNGEE in the germline V gene. Looking up the rest from reference TRBV9 and TRBJ2-3 gives the full variable domain: DSGVTQTPKHLITATGQRVTLRCSPRSGDLSVYWYQQSLDQGLQFLIQYYNGEERAKGNILERFSAQQFPDLHSELNLSSLELGDSALYFCASSPPGKFQSPDTQYFGPGTRLTVL.

The genes are TRBV4-1 and TRBJ2-7, with 10 bases identical to TRBD2. The germline V gene has CDR1 MGHRA and CDR2 YSYEKL. The trim removed 1 base at V and 5 bases at J, leaving 5 bases unmatched. This CDR3 has 15 residues. The CDR3 is CASSQGLGLADEQYF. CDR3 coding DNA: TGCGCCAGCAGCCAAGGGCTAGGACTAGCGGACGAGCAGTACTTC.

This clonotype has just a few counts. The rearrangement uses TRBV5-1 and TRBJ2-1; 9 bases agree with TRBD2. The CDR3 sequence is 18 residues long. Germline V gene sequence: CDR1 SGHRS, CDR2 YFSETQ. V trimming: 3 bases; J trimming: 2 bases; junction bases outside the gene matches: 12. CDR3 protein: CASSSNVAGVVAYNEQFF. The CDR3 DNA follows: TGCGCCAGCAGCTCCAACGTAGCGGGAGTAGTGGCCTACAATGAGCAGTTCTTC.

The chain joins TRBV4-1 to TRBJ1-5; D unresolved. The CDR3 spans 18 residues. In germline, CDR1 is MGHRA, CDR2 YSYEKL. V was clipped by 0 bases and J by 4 bases, with 19 bases between them. This CDR3 reads CASSQDFGRSSRNQPQHF. The CDR3 DNA reads as TGCGCCAGCAGCCAAGATTTCGGCCGGTCCTCAAGGAATCAGCCCCAGCATTTT.

This clonotype has more than one count but fewer than ten. This chain joins TRBV18 and TRBJ1-2; D call uncertain. The CDR3 length is 13 residues. Looked up from germline, CDR1 is KGHSH and CDR2 is LQKENI. V was clipped by 3 bases and J by 4 bases, with 9 bases between them. The CDR3 sequence: CASSPERLYGYTF. CDR3 nucleotide sequence: TGTGCCAGCTCACCCGAGAGACTCTATGGCTACACCTTC.

This sequence joins TRBV12-3 or TRBV12-4 and TRBJ2-7; D gene unclear. The CDR3 covers 13 residues. V was clipped by 6 bases and J by 2 bases, with 11 bases between them. CDR3 DNA sequence: TGTGCCAGCAGCCCTACACCGACCTACGAGCAGTACTTC. Translated, it gives CASSPTPTYEQYF.

To note about this clonotype: The missing conserved phenylalanine or tryptophan at the end of this CDR3 makes a read error likely. This sequence joins TRBV6-1 and TRBJ2-4; maybe TRBD2 (7 bases). The CDR3 spans 12 residues. V was trimmed by 3 bases and J by 8 bases, leaving 8 bases between them. The V gene's germline CDR1 is MNHNS and CDR2 SASEGT. CDR3 protein: CASSEGGHIQYI. The CDR3, as DNA: TGTGCCAGCAGTGAGGGGGGGCACATTCAGTACATC.